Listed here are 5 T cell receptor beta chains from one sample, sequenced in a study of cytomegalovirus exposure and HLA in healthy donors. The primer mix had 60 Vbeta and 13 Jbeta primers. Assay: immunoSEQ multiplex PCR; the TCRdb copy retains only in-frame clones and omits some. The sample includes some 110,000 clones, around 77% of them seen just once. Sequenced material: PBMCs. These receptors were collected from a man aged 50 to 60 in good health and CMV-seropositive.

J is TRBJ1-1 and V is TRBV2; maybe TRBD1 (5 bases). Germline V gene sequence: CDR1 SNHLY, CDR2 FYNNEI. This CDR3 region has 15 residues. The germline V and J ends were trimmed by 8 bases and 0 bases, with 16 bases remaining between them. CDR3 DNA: TGTGCCAGCGGGAGGGAACGGGGCTTGAACACTGAAGCTTTCTTT. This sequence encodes CASGRERGLNTEAFF.

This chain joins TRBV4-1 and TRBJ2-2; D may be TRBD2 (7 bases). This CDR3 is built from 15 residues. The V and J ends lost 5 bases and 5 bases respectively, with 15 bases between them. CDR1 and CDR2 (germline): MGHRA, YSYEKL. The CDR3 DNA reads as TGCGCCAGCAGCGTAGGGGGGGGAGGGACCGGGGAGCTGTTTTTT. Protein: CASSVGGGGTGELFF.

CDR3 residues: CASSSGTSGDNEQFF. The CDR3 DNA sequence: TGTGCCAGCAGTTCAGGGACTAGCGGTGATAATGAGCAGTTCTTC. This chain joins TRBV6-6 and TRBJ2-1, with 11 bases identical to TRBD2. This CDR3 has 15 residues. The V segment lost 4 bases and the J segment 7 bases; nucleotides outside the gene matches: 6. Germline CDR1 reads MNHNY; CDR2 reads SVGAGI (reference sequence).

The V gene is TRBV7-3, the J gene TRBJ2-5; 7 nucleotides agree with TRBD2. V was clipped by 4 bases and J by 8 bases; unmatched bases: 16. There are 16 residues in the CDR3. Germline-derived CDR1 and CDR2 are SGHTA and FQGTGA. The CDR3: CASSSGFGASGVTQYF. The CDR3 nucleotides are TGTGCCAGCAGCTCGGGGTTTGGAGCGAGCGGGGTAACCCAGTACTTC.

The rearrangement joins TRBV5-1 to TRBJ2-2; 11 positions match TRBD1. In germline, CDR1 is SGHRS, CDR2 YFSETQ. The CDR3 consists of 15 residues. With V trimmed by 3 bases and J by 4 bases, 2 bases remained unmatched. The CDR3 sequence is CASSYGTGGTGELFF. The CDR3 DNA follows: TGCGCCAGCAGCTATGGGACAGGGGGCACCGGGGAGCTGTTTTTT.